This T cell receptor beta chain was found in a study of cytomegalovirus exposure and HLA in healthy donors (dated by TCRdb to 2015 to 2018). At the level of the whole study: In an earlier analysis of roughly 500 of the donors, 276 Gb of sequence data and 90 million to 120 million unique TCR beta sequences from about 190 million T cells were reported. HLA typing covered class I and class II loci at four-digit resolution. Every repertoire in the discovery cohort had been generated on one and the same sequencing platform. A handful of DR-DQ haplotypes were handled as single units for association and clustering because linkage in the cohort was strong. To study patterns of TCR occurrence, a later analysis re-analyzed previously published TCR beta repertoires from several hundred donors and added high-resolution HLA genotyping. The study used immunosequencing to profile the T cell repertoires of several hundred subjects and linked those repertoires to cytomegalovirus serostatus. Typing coverage varied by locus: about 620-630 donors for A, B, C, DRB1 and DQB1; roughly 520 for DQA1; approximately 610 for DPA1; 450 to 480 for DPB1. Donor age, sex, ethnicity and CMV serostatus were compiled together with the repertoire data. A separate validation cohort of more than 100 different subjects was used in addition to the approximately 610-subject first cohort. In the later analysis, no new phenotypic data were used to find candidate immune exposures; instead, reliance was placed on TCR beta sequences and their occurrence across donors. Among about 360 genotyped donors of the cohort, an average of around 240,000 unique TCR beta nucleotide sequences were sequenced per donor, roughly a sixth of them non-productive. A later genetic analysis used genome-wide SNP genotypes for about 60% of the roughly 670 donors, treating that subset as a discovery cohort. Of the roughly 390 genotyped donors, roughly 80% were placed in the genetic ancestry cluster associated with self-reported Caucasian donors. High-throughput TCR immunosequencing, statistical association of individual TCRs with disease status, and machine learning were combined to predict cytomegalovirus infection status. An early release that covered about 600 HLA-typed donors contained approximately 300 gigabases of sequencing data and tens of millions of unique TCR sequences. An earlier analysis of around 580 of the donors used high-throughput TCR beta sequencing to judge whether each TCR beta V gene segment behaved as functional or pseudogenic. The study aimed to test whether signatures of past pathogen exposure could be identified by cataloging public T cell receptors. General study outcomes and caveats: A further reported finding was that TCR beta sequences accurately predicted the HLA-A and HLA-B alleles for most subjects in the first cohort. In vitro tests confirmed that a few of the cytomegalovirus-associated TCR beta chains recognize cytomegalovirus antigens. CMV serostatus was the only immune exposure information available for the cohort. When HLA alleles, especially DR and DQ, strongly co-occurred, TCR associations were difficult to assign to individual alleles. The 87-base-pair reads could not distinguish some IMGT-functional V segments, including TRBV6-2 and TRBV6-3, so those segments were excluded. Linkage disequilibrium might explain the correlated functional status among segregating V segments, but an unknown experimental factor could not be excluded. While some public TCRs were present in many individuals, most TCR sequences turned up only very rarely across donors. A cluster of highly shared sequence variants was judged likely to be a technical artifact of the sequencing pipeline. According to a later analysis, most CMV-associated TCR beta chains appeared to be HLA-restricted, and the HLA associations seemed to be driven largely by CMV exposure. Sequencing depth was assumed to be roughly uniform across donors in the presence/absence analyses, though that assumption may not hold. In a later analysis, the rate of TCR association differed among HLA loci, with DRB1 alleles having the most associated TCRs and HLA-C alleles having the fewest. Only TCR beta chains were sequenced in this cohort, and the absence of alpha or paired-chain data limited detectable features. The classifier was reported to diagnose cytomegalovirus status with high specificity and sensitivity in both the original and validation cohorts. It was suggested by the authors that the approach could potentially be generalized to other disease states and immunological phenotypes. The study gave a list of 150 to 200 TCR beta chains associated with cytomegalovirus. Because counts were too low, roughly 17 rarely observed V segments, including chromosome 9 orphons, were left out of the earlier analysis of 500 to 650 of the donors. According to a later analysis, parvovirus B19, influenza, CMV and Epstein-Barr virus appeared linked to several top co-occurrence clusters. In an earlier analysis of approximately 590 of the donors, most TCR beta V segments appeared in productive rearrangements about 87% or about 30% of the time, broadly matching IMGT annotations. Specific HLA alleles were associated with more than 15,000 TCR beta sequences at a false discovery rate of 0.05 in a later analysis. Compared with equally common non-associated chains, HLA-associated TCR beta chains in a later analysis were more clonally expanded and had lower generation probabilities. HLA typing was unavailable for some donors at each locus, so association tests used only the typed subset. In a later genetic analysis, a missense DCLRE1C variant was associated with V-gene and J-gene trimming of TCR beta chains, and the association was replicated in an independent cohort. In a later genetic analysis, fewer N-insertions in productive TCRs were reported among donors in an Asian-associated ancestry cluster than the approximately 630-donor mean.

Worth noting for this clone: The antigen it binds to is not known. No clone much larger than this one lies a single base away; base qualities are absent.

The cohort was made up of approximately 670 healthy bone marrow donors. Cohort members were all nominally healthy when sampled, although unrecorded immune exposures were likely present. The donor tested CMV seropositive, placing the donor among the approximately 310 seropositive members of the cohort. A peripheral blood sample was provided by each donor, and peripheral blood mononuclear cells were used for TCR beta sequencing. Genomic DNA was extracted from the blood cell samples with the Qiagen DNeasy Blood Extraction Kit. The junction shows trimming of 5 bases on V and 4 bases on J, and the gene matches do not reach 6 bases of it. From its cysteine to its phenylalanine, the CDR3 spans 14 amino acids. The DNA shown is the 42-base CDR3, in frame from base 1. The germline V gene (reference sequence) yields SEHNR for CDR1 and FQNEAQ for CDR2. Receptor libraries were prepared by the immunoSEQ multiplex PCR assay. For the multiplex PCR, a mixture combining 60 forward primers for TCR Vbeta segments and 13 reverse primers for TCR Jbeta segments was used. A multiplex PCR assay on genomic DNA amplified the CDR3 region of rearranged TCR beta genes. The amplified TCR beta libraries were sequenced on the Illumina HiSeq System as 87-base-pair reads. Regarding the original processing steps: Across the roughly 670 repertoires, a later analysis counted some 81 million unique TCR beta chains, some 11 million of which were shared by at least two donors. Raw reads were error-corrected and collapsed into unique sequences with a nearest-neighbor algorithm that merged closely related sequences to remove PCR and sequencing errors. CDR3 sequences were aligned to IMGT reference sequences to assign V, D and J gene segments. For a sequence to be retained, a match of at least six nucleotides was required to both a V gene segment and a J gene segment. Rearrangements were classified as productive when the CDR3 lacked stop codons and remained in frame with V and J, and all other rearrangements were classified as non-productive. CDR3 was defined by IMGT convention, running from the second conserved V-encoded cysteine to the conserved J-encoded phenylalanine. The earlier analysis of fewer than 750 of the donors excluded sequences that lacked an unambiguous match to a single V gene segment. An earlier analysis of a few hundred of the donors classified V segments as functional when productive rearrangements were above 56.7% and as segregating when the standard deviation between donors was above 5%. A statistical classification framework was built for diagnosing cytomegalovirus status from the catalog of TCR beta chain sequences. A later analysis assigned V and J genes by comparing TCR nucleotide sequences with IMGT/GENE-DB human TR gene sequences. A later analysis assigned CDR3 sequences and most-parsimonious VDJ recombination scenarios with the TCRdist pipeline. In a later analysis, each TCR beta chain was defined by its CDR3 amino acid sequence together with its V-gene family, and reads without a unique V-gene family were excluded. To address suspected cross-contamination and a sequencing artifact, a later analysis removed roughly 640 highly shared, low-generation-probability nucleotide sequences. In a later analysis, a clonal expansion index was calculated for each public chain from normalized within-repertoire ranks of inferred template counts. Generation probabilities in a later analysis came from a VDJ recombination model fitted to out-of-frame rearrangements, and those results were checked against IGoR. In a later analysis, TCR-TCR, TCR-HLA and TCR-CMV co-occurrence was scored with hypergeometric tests, and a repertoire-size bias correction was applied to TCR pairs. To estimate false discovery rates, a later analysis permuted the HLA or CMV assignments 20 times. In a later analysis, co-occurring TCRs were grouped with DBSCAN, and TCRdist sequence similarity was added when clustering was performed within HLA-allele-positive subsets. Co-occurrence clustering excluded repertoires with fewer than 30,000 or more than 120,000 public chains, plus five with anomalous nucleotide sharing. TCRdb holds this immuneACCESS table with in-frame rearrangements only. Some clones are missing; in checked studies, unresolved V genes explain under half, and the rest has no known cause. V, J and clone size derive from that table, while D and trimming were established from the DNA sequence. The sample table holds more than 95,000 clones, of which about four fifths were seen once. The ten largest clones take up 2.5% to 3.5% of the sample.

Material: PBMCs. The V and J genes are TRBV7-9 and TRBJ2-3, and TRBD1 matches 7 of the central bases. The clonotype comes from a female donor in good health and CMV-seropositive. CDR3 loop: CASSTTGSPDTQYF. The sequenced DNA: TGTGCCAGCAGCACGACAGGGTCTCCAGATACGCAGTATTTT.